Below are 8 T cell receptor beta chains sequenced from a single sample in a study of OX40 agonist ivuxolimab in advanced cancers. Sequenced by immunoSEQ multiplex PCR; TCRdb stores in-frame clones only, minus some. Here the sample spans roughly 56,000 clones, 65% to 90% being singletons. The sequenced sample was CD4+ or CD8+ T cells sorted from blood, obtained in a trial of the OX40 agonist ivuxolimab. Receptors originate from an adult with an advanced solid tumor such as melanoma, head and neck, liver or kidney cancer.

V and J are TRBV28 and TRBJ2-1, with 9 bases that match TRBD2. V lost 6 bases and J lost 6; bases outside the gene matches: 6. In germline, CDR1 is MDHEN, CDR2 SYDVKM. The CDR3 sequence is 14 residues long. CDR3 sequence: CASRVAGDSNEQFF. The CDR3 coding sequence is TGTGCCAGCAGGGTAGCGGGAGATAGCAATGAGCAGTTCTTC.

The CDR3 sequence: CASSDGGPQYF. The CDR3 bases are TGTGCCAGCAGCGACGGGGGCCCTCAGTACTTC. This chain connects TRBV9 to TRBJ2-5, with D perhaps assigned TRBD1 or TRBD2 (6 bases each). V lost 3 bases and J 11 bases, leaving 11 bases between the germline ends. This CDR3 has 11 residues. CDR1 is SGDLS, CDR2 YYNGEE, per germline. The variable domain in full, completed from reference TRBV9 and TRBJ2-5, reads DSGVTQTPKHLITATGQRVTLRCSPRSGDLSVYWYQQSLDQGLQFLIQYYNGEERAKGNILERFSAQQFPDLHSELNLSSLELGDSALYFCASSDGGPQYFGPGTRLLVL.

The chain recombines TRBV19 with TRBJ2-1; 10 bases line up with TRBD2. Trimming removed 5 bases from V and 7 bases from J; junction bases left unmatched: 11. The CDR3 extends over 16 amino acids. The germline gives CDR1 LNHDA, CDR2 SQIVND (reference sequence). CDR3 protein: CASSPRGSGGINEQFF. In nucleotides, the CDR3 is TGTGCCAGTAGTCCCCGGGGTAGCGGGGGGATAAATGAGCAGTTCTTC.

The rearrangement joins TRBV19 to TRBJ2-4; tentative D call: TRBD1 (5 bases). The CDR3 is made up of 12 amino acids. Trimming took off 10 bases at V and 5 bases at J, with 12 bases between the two ends. Germline lookup yields CDR1 LNHDA and CDR2 SQIVND (reference sequence). DNA for the CDR3: TGTGCCACCCGACAGTCCCAAAACATTCAGTACTTC. Translation: CATRQSQNIQYF.

The chain combines TRBV5-4 with TRBJ2-5; 10 bases fit TRBD2. The V gene end was trimmed by 0 bases and the J gene end by 1 base; junction bases not matched to a gene: 3. CDR1 and CDR2 from the germline V gene are SGHNT and YYREEE (reference sequence). The length of the CDR3 is 16 residues. This chain's CDR3 is CASSLGASGGQETQYF. The CDR3 DNA sequence: TGTGCCAGCAGCTTGGGGGCTAGCGGGGGCCAAGAGACCCAGTACTTC.

The CDR3 sequence: CASGFLGGETQYF. CDR3 sequence (DNA): TGTGCTAGTGGTTTTCTGGGGGGAGAGACCCAGTACTTC. This rearrangement joins TRBV12-5 to TRBJ2-5; a weak D match, TRBD2 (6 bases). The V end was cut by 3 bases, the J end by 4 bases, with 9 bases between. CDR3 length: 13 residues. Looked up from germline, CDR1 is LGHNT and CDR2 is FRNRAP.

The chain joins TRBV28 to TRBJ1-2; tentative D call: TRBD1 (6 bases). V gave up 9 bases and J gave up 2 bases, with 16 bases separating them. CDR3 size: 14 residues. Germline CDR1 reads MDHEN; CDR2 reads SYDVKM. The CDR3 loop is CASAPHDRNYGYTF. The CDR3 bases are TGTGCCAGTGCACCTCACGACAGGAACTATGGCTACACCTTC.

The chain couples TRBV5-8 to TRBJ2-1; perhaps TRBD2 as D (5 bases). The CDR3 length is 12 residues. Germline CDR1 and CDR2: SGHTS and YDEGEE. Deletions cut 4 bases from V and 9 bases from J, with 11 bases between. CDR3 in amino acids: CASSLEGPEQFF. DNA of the CDR3: TGTGCCAGCAGCCTTGAGGGTCCTGAGCAGTTCTTC.